Listed below are T cell receptor beta chains from one sample, sequenced in a study of blood T cell repertoires in COVID-19. The data were produced by immunoSEQ multiplex PCR, yet TCRdb's version contains in-frame clones alone and is incomplete. Of around 60,000 clones in the sample, approximately 82% are singletons; the top ten hold 3.5%. Sequencing was performed on peripheral blood. The receptors were gathered from an elderly woman with acute or convalescent COVID-19. Each CDR3 is given with its conserved first and last residue. D genes are given only for firm matches. The listing skips clone size in some rows; elsewhere it reads once, few, many or a size class.

J,size,V,D,DNA,CDR3
TRBJ2-3,NA,TRBV7-3,NA,TGTGCCAGCAGCTCAAGGGGAATACGAAGAGGAAAGGGTTCAGATACGCAGTATTTT,CASSSRGIRRGKGSDTQYF
TRBJ1-3,NA,TRBV30,NA,TGTGCCTGGAGTCAACAGGGAGACACCATATATTTT,CAWSQQGDTIYF
TRBJ2-3,NA,TRBV28,NA,TGTGCCAGCAGTTTGGCACAGCCTTACACAGATACGCAGTATTTT,CASSLAQPYTDTQYF
TRBJ1-5,NA,TRBV25-1,NA,TGTGCCAGCAGTGAATCCCCGGGGGATGGCAATCAGCCCCAGCATTTT,CASSESPGDGNQPQHF
TRBJ1-5,NA,TRBV27,TRBD1,TGTGCCAGCATTACAGACAGGGCTAGGGTGGCCCAGCATTTT,CASITDRARVAQHF
TRBJ2-7,NA,TRBV28,TRBD2,TGTGCCAGCATCCAGCATTCTAGCGGGTATCTTTACGAGCAGTACTTC,CASIQHSSGYLYEQYF
TRBJ1-1,once,TRBV30,NA,TGTGCCTGGAGTAGGGGGTTCTCGGGCACTGAAGCTTTCTTT,CAWSRGFSGTEAFF
TRBJ1-2,NA,TRBV10-3,NA,TGTGCCATCAGTGAAGGGGCCCTCCGCTATGGCTACACCTTC,CAISEGALRYGYTF
TRBJ1-1,NA,TRBV28,NA,TGTGCCAGCAGTGCGACAGGTGGACGAGTTGCTGAAGCTTTCTTT,CASSATGGRVAEAFF
TRBJ2-1,NA,TRBV6-2/TRBV6-3,NA,TGTGCCAGCAGTTACTCGTTCGATGCCTGGACCCCCGACAATGAGGGTAATGAGCAGTTCTTC,CASSYSFDAWTPDNEGNEQFF
TRBJ2-1,NA,TRBV29-1,TRBD2,TGCAGCGTTGAATTCAGCCTAGCGGGAGGCGCCAATGAGCAGTTCTTC,CSVEFSLAGGANEQFF
TRBJ2-7,few,TRBV27,NA,TGTGCCAGCAGTTTATCGCCGGGGGCTAGCGGTAACAACTACGAGCAGTACTTC,CASSLSPGASGNNYEQYF
TRBJ1-5,NA,TRBV19,NA,TGTGCCAGTAGAGTGACAGGCTATAGCAATCAGCCCCAGCATTTT,CASRVTGYSNQPQHF
TRBJ1-2,NA,TRBV28,TRBD1,TGTGCCAGCAGATACCCACAGGGGGCGAACTATGGCTACACCTTC,CASRYPQGANYGYTF
TRBJ1-5,NA,TRBV27,TRBD1,TGTGCCAGCAGGCCCTTTGCGGGACAGTTCAATCAGCCCCAGCATTTT,CASRPFAGQFNQPQHF
TRBJ2-1,NA,TRBV27,TRBD2,TGTGCCAGCAGTTACGGGAGGGCCGAGGATGAGCAGTTCTTC,CASSYGRAEDEQFF
TRBJ1-4,NA,TRBV7-2,NA,TGTGCCAGCAGCCTAAGCCCGGCGGCTAATGAAAAACTGTTTTTT,CASSLSPAANEKLFF
TRBJ2-5,NA,TRBV7-8,NA,TGTGCCAGCAGCTTAGCGCGGGGAGAGACCCAGTACTTC,CASSLARGETQYF
TRBJ1-4,NA,TRBV3-1/TRBV3-2,TRBD1,TGTGCCAGCAGCCAAACGAAGACAGGGGGCAAGGAAAAACTGTTTTTT,CASSQTKTGGKEKLFF
TRBJ1-1,NA,TRBV6-6,NA,TGTGCCAGTGAATTCGGGGTCGGACGCACTGAAGCTTTCTTT,CASEFGVGRTEAFF
TRBJ2-7,NA,TRBV7-9,TRBD1,TGTGCCAGCAGCCCCGGACAGGGGGTTCCCTACGAGCAGTACTTC,CASSPGQGVPYEQYF
TRBJ2-5,NA,TRBV10-3,TRBD2,TGTGCCACCACCCCCCTAGCGGGAATTCAAGAGACCCAGTACTTC,CATTPLAGIQETQYF
TRBJ2-7,NA,TRBV6-5,NA,TGTGCCAGCACTAGGACTCAGTGGGAGCAGTACTTC,CASTRTQWEQYF
TRBJ1-2,NA,TRBV6-5,TRBD1,TGTGCCAGCAGTAAGACAGGGGGGGACTATGGCTACACCTTC,CASSKTGGDYGYTF
TRBJ2-3,NA,TRBV9,TRBD1,TGTGCCAGCAGCGAAAGGACAGGCGCCATAGATACGCAGTATTTT,CASSERTGAIDTQYF
TRBJ1-2,NA,TRBV6-6,NA,TGTGCCAGCACCGCCCCGGGGGGGCTCGGCTACACCTTC,CASTAPGGLGYTF
TRBJ2-7,few,TRBV28,NA,TGTGCCAGCAGTTCGACCCTAACAGGGTTCGTCGAGCAGTACTTC,CASSSTLTGFVEQYF
TRBJ2-5,NA,TRBV18,NA,TGTGCCAGCTCCCACAGGGTAGAGACCCAGTACTTC,CASSHRVETQYF
TRBJ2-5,once,TRBV20-1,TRBD2,TGCAGTGCTAGTAGACGCGGGAGGGGGTTACAAGAGACCCAGTACTTC,CSASRRGRGLQETQYF
TRBJ2-1,NA,TRBV5-1,TRBD1,TGCGCCAGCAGCCCGGGACAGGGGAACTACAATGAGCAGTTCTTC,CASSPGQGNYNEQFF
TRBJ2-7,NA,TRBV5-4,NA,TGTGCCAGCAGCTTGCCCGGGTTAAACGAGCAGTACTTC,CASSLPGLNEQYF
TRBJ1-1,NA,TRBV10-3,NA,TGTGCCATCAGTGGCGGGCCTCCCTTCGCCACTGAAGCTTTCTTT,CAISGGPPFATEAFF
TRBJ2-6,NA,TRBV7-3,TRBD1,TGTGCCAGCAGCTCTCCGGGACAGCGATCTGGGGCCAACGTCCTGACTTTC,CASSSPGQRSGANVLTF
TRBJ2-7,NA,TRBV7-3,NA,TGTGCCACCGGAGCCGGGGGGCTGACCTCCTACGAGCAGTACTTC,CATGAGGLTSYEQYF
TRBJ2-5,NA,TRBV2,TRBD2,TGTGCCAGCAATCGGGAGCGGGGGGGGCGAGAGACCCAGTACTTC,CASNRERGGRETQYF
TRBJ2-1,NA,TRBV18,TRBD2,TGTGCCAGCTCACCGCTTAGGACTAGCGGCACCTACAATGAGCAGTTCTTC,CASSPLRTSGTYNEQFF
TRBJ2-1,NA,TRBV30,TRBD2,TGTGCCTGGAGTATAGCGGGACCCATGGGGAATGAGCAGTTCTTC,CAWSIAGPMGNEQFF
TRBJ2-5,NA,TRBV7-2,TRBD2,TGTGCCAGCAGCCCTTTGGGCGGGGGGATCAAAGAGACCCAGTACTTC,CASSPLGGGIKETQYF
TRBJ2-7,NA,TRBV16,NA,TGTGCCAGCAGCCATGGACAGCCAGGGCAGTACTTC,CASSHGQPGQYF
TRBJ2-7,few,TRBV27,NA,TGTGCCAGCAGCTTGCTGGGGGAGGCGGGCGAGCAGTACTTC,CASSLLGEAGEQYF